Below, 17 T cell receptor beta chains from the same sample are listed, as sequenced in a study of human CD4 T cells and Enterobacteriaceae. The memory gate held CD4+ cells that were not CD45RA+CCR7+CD95- naive cells, over 98% pure. Repertoires were generated with immunoSEQ multiplex PCR, while TCRdb's copy carries only in-frame clones and drops some. The repertoire consists of some 30,000 clones, with approximately 84% occurring once and the leading ten covering around 1.5%. The specimen was memory CD4+ T cells from blood. The receptors come from a human donor in good health.

This chain uses TRBV2 with TRBJ2-4, with 12 bases fitting TRBD2. This CDR3 is built from 15 residues. In germline, CDR1 is SNHLY, CDR2 FYNNEI. Unmatched junction bases numbered 10, after V lost 8 bases and J lost 8 bases. The CDR3 sequence: CASVPTSGSRDIQYF. The CDR3 DNA is TGTGCCAGCGTCCCGACTAGCGGGAGCCGGGACATTCAGTACTTC.

The chain employs TRBV14 and TRBJ1-1; perhaps TRBD1 as D (5 bases). The V end was cut by 0 bases, the J end by 5 bases, with 10 bases between. The length of the CDR3 is 14 residues. Germline V gene lookup returns CDR1 SGHDN and CDR2 FVKESK. Here the CDR3 DNA reads TGTGCCAGCAGCCAAGAACGGGGACGGACTGAAGCTTTCTTT. Protein sequence: CASSQERGRTEAFF.

This sequence joins TRBV4-1 and TRBJ2-1, with TRBD2 matching 10 bases. CDR3 length equals 15 residues. Trimming cost V 4 bases and J 7 bases; bases outside gene matches: 7. The germline V gene has CDR1 MGHRA and CDR2 YSYEKL. The CDR3 region is CASSLLAGVRNEQFF. The CDR3 DNA sequence: TGCGCCAGCAGCCTTCTAGCGGGAGTGCGGAATGAGCAGTTCTTC.

The chain combines TRBV11-2 with TRBJ1-3; perhaps TRBD1 as D (6 bases). The length of the CDR3 is 17 residues. Deletions cut 0 bases from V and 2 bases from J, with 14 bases between. From germline, CDR1 is SGHAT and CDR2 FQNNGV. CDR3 sequence: CASSLDLGTRTGNTIYF. For the CDR3, the DNA is TGTGCCAGCAGCTTAGATCTCGGGACAAGAACTGGAAACACCATATATTTT. Supplemented by reference TRBV11-2 and TRBJ1-3, the full variable domain reads EAGVAQSPRYKIIEKRQSVAFWCNPISGHATLYWYQQILGQGPKLLIQFQNNGVVDDSQLPKDRFSAERLKGVDSTLKIQPAKLEDSAVYLCASSLDLGTRTGNTIYFGEGSWLTVV.

V is TRBV11-2 and J is TRBJ1-3; D gene ambiguous. This CDR3 region has 11 residues. With 1 base removed from V and 9 bases from J, the gap between germline ends came to 4 bases. CDR1 is SGHAT, CDR2 FQNNGV, per germline. As DNA, the CDR3 is TGTGCCAGCAGCTTAGTTTCCACCATATATTTT. Its protein product is CASSLVSTIYF.

This clone was seen only a few times. V usage is TRBV6-1 and J usage is TRBJ2-7; 8 bases fit TRBD2. This CDR3 is 15 amino acids long. Germline V gene sequence: CDR1 MNHNS, CDR2 SASEGT. V dropped 6 bases and J dropped 2; count of bases not matched to a gene: 9. The CDR3 DNA sequence: TGTGCCAGCAGCCCAAAAACTAGCGGCGCCTACGAGCAGTACTTC. Amino acids: CASSPKTSGAYEQYF.

The chain joins TRBV5-4 to TRBJ2-7; TRBD1 matches 7 bases. V shed 0 bases and J 3 bases; nucleotides not matched to a gene: 6. The CDR3 runs to 15 residues. CDR1 and CDR2 (germline): SGHNT, YYREEE (reference sequence). The CDR3 region is CASSLGDRAIYEQYF. The CDR3 coding sequence is TGTGCCAGCAGCTTGGGAGACAGGGCCATCTACGAGCAGTACTTC. Full variable domain (outside the CDR3, taken from reference TRBV5-4 and TRBJ2-7): ETGVTQSPTHLIKTRGQQVTLRCSSQSGHNTVSWYQQALGQGPQFIFQYYREEENGRGNFPPRFSGLQFPNYSSELNVNALELDDSALYLCASSLGDRAIYEQYFGPGTRLTVT.

The table lists this clone with a count of one. The chain carries TRBV7-2 and TRBJ2-2; weak D call: TRBD1 (5 bases). V was cut by 5 bases and J by 10 bases, with 14 bases left in between. The CDR3 is 13 residues long. Per germline, CDR1 SGHTA and CDR2 FQGNSA. CDR3 region: CASSPGLFQELFF. CDR3 in DNA: TGTGCCAGCAGCCCAGGGCTTTTTCAGGAGCTGTTTTTT.

The chain couples TRBV7-2 to TRBJ2-1, with D tentatively TRBD1 (5 bases). This CDR3 is built from 16 residues. Trimming removed 0 bases at V and 8 bases at J, with 17 bases between. The V gene's germline CDR1 is SGHTA and CDR2 FQGNSA. CDR3 in amino acids: CASSLAYPGFQDEQFF. CDR3 DNA: TGTGCCAGCAGCTTAGCGTACCCAGGGTTTCAAGATGAGCAGTTCTTC.

This chain joins TRBV5-1 and TRBJ1-6, with D possibly matching TRBD1 (5 bases). The ends were cut back, 4 bases at V and 2 bases at J, with 19 bases in the middle. The CDR3 consists of 18 residues. Germline loops: CDR1 SGHRS, CDR2 YFSETQ. The CDR3 spells CASSPLYLDSTYNSPLHF. The CDR3 nucleotides read TGCGCCAGCAGCCCGCTCTACCTCGACAGTACCTATAATTCACCCCTCCACTTT.

The chain uses TRBV9 and TRBJ2-1, with unresolved D. CDR1 is SGDLS and CDR2 is YYNGEE in the germline V gene. The germline V and J ends were trimmed by 0 bases and 4 bases, with 11 bases remaining between them. The CDR3 loop spans 15 amino acids. Here the CDR3 DNA reads TGTGCCAGCAGCGTAGAGGTCGATGGATACAATGAGCAGTTCTTC. This translates into CASSVEVDGYNEQFF.

The chain has TRBV5-4 and TRBJ2-5, with D perhaps being TRBD1 or TRBD2 (5 bases each). CDR3 size: 14 residues. In germline, CDR1 is SGHNT, CDR2 YYREEE (reference sequence). V was pared by 1 base and J by 5 bases, with 12 bases between. The CDR3 DNA reads as TGTGCCAGCAGCTTGATACGGGACCCGGAGACCCAGTACTTC. It codes for CASSLIRDPETQYF.

The V and J genes are TRBV13 and TRBJ2-7; D is perhaps TRBD1 or TRBD2 (5 bases each). Germline assignment: CDR1 PRHDT and CDR2 FYEKMQ (reference sequence). CDR3 length: 14 amino acids. V lost 6 bases, J lost 5 bases, and 17 bases lay in between. The CDR3: CASSPGRATHEQYF. The CDR3 region has the DNA TGTGCCAGCAGTCCGGGACGAGCTACCCACGAGCAGTACTTC. Full variable domain (remainder filled in from reference TRBV13 and TRBJ2-7): AAGVIQSPRHLIKEKRETATLKCYPIPRHDTVYWYQQGPGQDPQFLISFYEKMQSDKGSIPDRFSAQQFSDYHSELNMSSLELGDSALYFCASSPGRATHEQYFGPGTRLTVT.

The rearrangement joins TRBV2 to TRBJ1-1, with TRBD1 identical over 7 bases. J gave up 3 bases and V 6 bases, and 10 bases lay outside the gene matches. The CDR3 is 15 residues long. CDR1 and CDR2 from the germline V gene are SNHLY and FYNNEI. DNA of the CDR3: TGTGCCAGCAGCCCTAGCAGGGGGGGTGACACTGAAGCTTTCTTT. Its protein product is CASSPSRGGDTEAFF.

The gene calls are TRBV7-3 and TRBJ2-6, with a weak D call TRBD2 (5 bases). The CDR3 sequence is 14 residues long. The V end lost 4 bases, the J end lost 9 bases, and 13 bases lay between the germline ends. Germline V gene sequence: CDR1 SGHTA, CDR2 FQGTGA. CDR3 sequence: CASSSPGIGNVLTF. In DNA form, the CDR3 reads TGTGCCAGCAGCTCCCCCGGGATAGGCAACGTCCTGACTTTC.

V usage is TRBV10-1 and J usage is TRBJ2-1; possibly TRBD2 for D (6 bases). The V end lost 3 bases, the J end lost 6 bases, and 15 bases lay between the germline ends. This CDR3 is 15 amino acids long. CDR1 is WNHNN and CDR2 is SYGVQD in the germline V gene (reference sequence). The CDR3 sequence is CASSEARDGPNEQFF. In DNA form, the CDR3 reads TGCGCCAGCAGTGAAGCGCGGGACGGACCCAATGAGCAGTTCTTC.

The chain links TRBV15 to TRBJ2-7, with D unresolved. V was pared by 0 bases and J by 2 bases, with 8 bases between. Germline values: CDR1 LNHNV, CDR2 YYDKDF (reference sequence). This CDR3 is built from 14 residues. The CDR3 coding sequence is TGTGCCACCAGCAGAGATGTTACACCCTACGAGCAGTACTTC. It translates to CATSRDVTPYEQYF.